This record looks at one T cell receptor (beta chain) sequence and its context. Its antigen target is currently unknown. The library was produced with the immunoSEQ multiplex PCR assay. A mixture of 60 forward primers for TCR Vbeta segments and 13 reverse primers for TCR Jbeta segments was used in the multiplex PCR. The CDR3 region of rearranged TCR beta genes was amplified from genomic DNA with a multiplex PCR assay. The amplified TCR beta libraries were sequenced on the Illumina HiSeq System as 87-base-pair reads. Under the source paper's analysis protocol: A later analysis tallied 75 million to 95 million unique TCR beta chains across the 640 or so repertoires, and around 9.9 million of those chains were shared by two or more donors. Raw reads were error-corrected and collapsed into unique sequences with a nearest-neighbor algorithm that merged closely related sequences to remove PCR and sequencing errors. V, D and J gene segments were assigned by aligning CDR3 sequences to IMGT reference sequences. For a sequence to be retained, at least a six-nucleotide match to both a V gene segment and a J gene segment was required. Rearrangements were classified as productive when the CDR3 lacked stop codons and remained in frame with V and J, and all other rearrangements were classified as non-productive. CDR3 was defined according to IMGT convention as the region running from the second conserved V-encoded cysteine to the conserved J-encoded phenylalanine. In an earlier analysis of some 550 of the donors, sequences lacking an unambiguous match to a single V gene segment were excluded. In an earlier analysis of 450 to 700 of the donors, V segments were called functional above 56.7% productive rearrangements and were called segregating when the between-donor standard deviation exceeded 5%. A statistical classification framework was built for diagnosing cytomegalovirus status from the catalog of TCR beta chain sequences. In a later analysis, V and J genes were assigned by comparing TCR nucleotide sequences against IMGT/GENE-DB human TR gene sequences. Using the TCRdist pipeline, a later analysis assigned CDR3 sequences along with most-parsimonious VDJ recombination scenarios. In a later analysis, each TCR beta chain was defined by its CDR3 amino acid sequence together with its V-gene family, and reads without a unique V-gene family were excluded. To address suspected cross-contamination and a sequencing artifact, a later analysis removed some 620 highly shared, low-generation-probability nucleotide sequences. For each public chain, a later analysis derived a clonal expansion index from normalized ranks of inferred template counts within each repertoire. Generation probabilities in a later analysis came from a VDJ recombination model fitted to out-of-frame rearrangements, and those results were checked against IGoR. A later analysis scored TCR-TCR, TCR-HLA and TCR-CMV co-occurrence with hypergeometric tests, applying a repertoire-size bias correction to TCR pairs. In a later analysis, false discovery rates were estimated by permuting HLA or CMV assignments 20 times. In a later analysis, co-occurring TCRs were grouped using DBSCAN, with TCRdist sequence similarity added in when clustering inside HLA-allele-positive subsets. Repertoires with fewer than 30,000 or more than 120,000 public chains, plus five repertoires with anomalous nucleotide sharing, were excluded from co-occurrence clustering. Here the immuneACCESS table is served through TCRdb, limited to in-frame sequences with V and J called. Missing clones are a known gap in these copies; in checked studies unresolved V genes cover under half, and the rest lacks a known reason. The DNA gave D and trimming, while V, J and clone size come from that table. The data table for this sample lists some 130,000 clones. The ten biggest clones cover roughly 2% of the sample.

The germline V gene yields KGHSH for CDR1 and LQKENI for CDR2. V is trimmed back by 3 bases and J by 0 bases, and the junction contains 5 bases that no gene match accounts for. The CDR3 measures 15 amino acids from cysteine to phenylalanine. The read is trimmed to its CDR3 DNA, 45 bases read in frame from base 1. The cohort consisted of 666 healthy bone marrow donors. All cohort members were sampled while nominally healthy, although unrecorded immune exposures were likely present. The donor tested CMV seronegative and was one of the 352 seronegative cohort members. A peripheral blood sample was collected from each donor, and TCR beta sequencing was performed on peripheral blood mononuclear cells. Genomic DNA was extracted from the blood cell samples with the Qiagen DNeasy Blood Extraction Kit. The data were obtained in a study of cytomegalovirus exposure and HLA in healthy donors (dated by TCRdb to between 2016 and 2019). Notes on the research overall: In an earlier analysis of approximately 500 of the donors, 276 Gb of sequence data and approximately 100 million unique TCR beta sequences from 150 million to 200 million T cells were reported. Around 300 gigabases of sequencing data and around 87 million unique TCR sequences were included in an early release covering about 700 HLA-typed donors. Among the approximately 400 genotyped donors, approximately 76% belonged to the genetic ancestry cluster associated with self-reported Caucasian donors. The study aimed to test whether cataloging public T cell receptors could reveal signatures of past pathogen exposure. The T cell repertoires of 666 subjects were profiled by immunosequencing and related to cytomegalovirus serostatus. Besides the first cohort of 666 subjects, a separate validation cohort made up of 120 or so different subjects was used. High-throughput TCR immunosequencing, statistical association of individual TCRs with disease status, and machine learning were combined to predict cytomegalovirus infection status. In a later analysis, previously published TCR beta repertoires from 666 donors were re-analyzed and high-resolution HLA genotyping was added so that TCR occurrence patterns could be studied. The later analysis used no new phenotypic data to find candidate immune exposures, relying instead on TCR beta sequences and their occurrence across donors. In an earlier analysis of 500 to 650 of the donors, high-throughput TCR beta sequencing was used to judge whether each TCR beta V gene segment behaved as functional or pseudogenic. Donor age, sex, ethnicity and CMV serostatus were compiled together with the repertoire data. A later genetic analysis took genome-wide SNP genotypes for about 60% of the roughly 670 donors and used that subset as a discovery cohort. All discovery cohort repertoires had been generated using a single sequencing platform. Class I and class II HLA loci were covered by the typing at four-digit resolution. The number of donors typed differed by locus, with about 629-630 for A, B, C, DRB1 and DQB1, around 560 for DQA1, approximately 570 for DPA1, and over 400 for DPB1. Roughly five DR-DQ haplotypes were treated as single units for association and clustering because of strong linkage in the cohort. On average, roughly 250,000 unique TCR beta nucleotide sequences were sequenced per donor among about 400 genotyped donors of the cohort, with approximately 18% of those sequences being non-productive. The paper as a whole reports these results and caveats: Most TCR sequences were seen in very few donors, while some public TCRs were found in many individuals. Linkage disequilibrium might explain the correlated functional status among segregating V segments, but an unknown experimental factor could not be excluded. Some IMGT-functional V segments, including TRBV6-2 and TRBV6-3, could not be distinguished by the 87-base-pair reads and were therefore excluded. A later genetic analysis associated a missense DCLRE1C variant with V-gene and J-gene trimming of TCR beta chains, and an independent cohort replicated the association. In vitro tests confirmed that a few of the cytomegalovirus-associated TCR beta chains recognize cytomegalovirus antigens. The classifier was reported to diagnose cytomegalovirus status with high specificity and sensitivity in both the original cohort and the validation cohort. A later analysis associated 15,000 or so TCR beta sequences with specific HLA alleles at a false discovery rate of 0.05. According to a later analysis, most CMV-associated TCR beta chains appeared to be HLA-restricted, and the HLA associations seemed to be driven largely by CMV exposure. The cohort was sequenced for TCR beta chains only, and without alpha or paired-chain data the features that could be detected were limited. Because HLA typing was unavailable for some donors at each locus, only the typed subset was used in association tests. In the study, approximately 160 TCR beta chains were listed as associated with cytomegalovirus. The only immune exposure information available for the cohort was CMV serostatus. Compared with equally common non-associated chains, HLA-associated TCR beta chains in a later analysis were more clonally expanded and had lower generation probabilities. When HLA alleles, especially DR and DQ, strongly co-occurred, TCR associations were difficult to assign to individual alleles. A further reported finding was that TCR beta sequences accurately predicted the HLA-A and HLA-B alleles for most subjects in the first cohort. A cluster of highly shared sequence variants was judged likely to represent a technical artifact of the sequencing pipeline. Several of the top co-occurrence clusters appeared to be linked to parvovirus B19, influenza, CMV and Epstein-Barr virus, according to a later analysis. It was suggested by the authors that the approach could potentially be generalized to other disease states and immunological phenotypes. An earlier analysis of approximately 600 of the donors showed that most TCR beta V segments appeared in productive rearrangements either about 90% or about 30% of the time, which broadly matched IMGT annotations. A later genetic analysis reported fewer N-insertions in productive TCRs among donors in an Asian-associated ancestry cluster than the roughly 690-donor mean. Roughly uniform sequencing depth across donors was assumed in presence/absence analyses, although this assumption may not hold. In a later analysis, the rate of TCR association differed among HLA loci, with DRB1 alleles having the most associated TCRs and HLA-C alleles having the fewest. Because counts were too low, 15 to 20 rarely observed V segments, including chromosome 9 orphons, were excluded from the earlier analysis of some 590 of the donors.

This sequence was found in a woman aged 55-69 years in good health and CMV-seronegative. Sequenced sample: PBMCs. This receptor chain uses TRBV18 and TRBJ2-7, with 7 junctional bases fitting TRBD1. The sequenced DNA is TGTGCCAGCTCACCCGGACAGGAGAACTCCTACGAGCAGTACTTC. Its product reads: CASSPGQENSYEQYF.